These 21 T cell receptor beta chains came from one sample sequenced in a study of CD8 T cells in ankylosing spondylitis. TCRdb passed the 5' RACE reads through MiXCR, listing each CDR3 protein once. Among about 390,000 distinct CDR3 sequences listed, 20% to 25% were seen once. These receptors' targets are unknown. Findings and limits, study-wide: A motif in TCR beta, a set of under ten highly homologous variants, appeared characteristic of ankylosing spondylitis blood.

Source material: blood, either unsorted or a sorted T cell fraction (not recorded which). The receptors here all came from a male donor with ankylosing spondylitis.

The chain carries TRBV3-1 and TRBJ2-5; D unclear. In germline, CDR1 is LGHDT, CDR2 YNNKEL (reference sequence). This CDR3 is 15 amino acids long. The V and J ends lost 4 bases and 3 bases respectively, with 15 bases between them. The DNA of the CDR3 is TGTGCCAGCAGCCTTGGGCCGACCGCGAAAGAGACCCAGTACTTC. Its translation is CASSLGPTAKETQYF.

The chain recombines TRBV20-1 with TRBJ2-7; 8 bases line up with TRBD2. Germline CDR1 and CDR2: DFQATT and SNEGSKA (reference sequence). V was clipped by 0 bases and J by 2 bases; unmatched bases: 3. CDR3 length equals 14 residues. The CDR3 DNA follows: TGCAGTGCTAGAGAGACGGGAGGGACCTACGAGCAGTACTTC. Translation: CSARETGGTYEQYF.

This clonotype has only a few counts. The chain carries TRBV12-3 or TRBV12-4 and TRBJ1-5; D is perhaps TRBD1 (5 bases). The V end lost 3 bases, the J end lost 1 base, and 16 bases lay between the germline ends. The CDR3 is 17 amino acids. CDR3 sequence: CASSFGGATGSNQPQHF. CDR3 bases: TGTGCCAGCAGTTTCGGCGGGGCGACGGGCAGCAATCAGCCCCAGCATTTT.

This clonotype was recorded a few times. The chain recombines TRBV19 with TRBJ1-5; D is possibly TRBD1 (6 bases). The V end was cut by 4 bases, the J end by 5 bases, with 12 bases between. This CDR3 has 14 amino acids. Germline lookup yields CDR1 LNHDA and CDR2 SQIVND (reference sequence). The CDR3: CASSTRDTDQPQHF. The CDR3 DNA follows: TGTGCCAGTAGTACACGGGACACTGATCAGCCCCAGCATTTT.

This rearrangement joins TRBV12-3 or TRBV12-4 to TRBJ2-5, with 9 bases matching TRBD1. Losses at the gene ends were 5 bases for V and 4 bases for J; bases not matched to a gene: 8. There are 15 residues in the CDR3. CDR3 protein: CASSQLGTGRETQYF. CDR3 nucleotides: TGTGCCAGCAGTCAACTAGGGACAGGGAGAGAGACCCAGTACTTC.

There are many counts of this clonotype. An end of the junction does not agree with germline; a read error may underlie this. The rearrangement uses TRBV7-2 and TRBJ2-1; 13 bases align to TRBD2. Germline V gene sequence: CDR1 SGHTA, CDR2 FQGNSA. The CDR3 is 15 residues long. CDR3 nucleotides: TGCGCCAGTAGGACTAGCGGGAGCTCCTACAATGAGCAGTTCTTC. Encoded protein: CASRTSGSSYNEQFF.

This clonotype has more than one count but fewer than ten. As DNA, the CDR3 is TGTGCCAGCAGCGCCCCACTAGCGGGAGAGCATACGCAGTATTTT. Translated, it gives CASSAPLAGEHTQYF. The rearrangement joins TRBV11-2 to TRBJ2-3; the match to TRBD2 covers 11 bases. The V and J ends lost 5 bases and 7 bases, in that order; junction bases with no gene match: 8. The length of the CDR3 is 15 residues. Germline assignment: CDR1 SGHAT and CDR2 FQNNGV.

In its sample, this clonotype was seen a few times. The chain is built from TRBV10-3 and TRBJ2-5; D remains ambiguous. Trimming shortened V by 4 bases and J by 7 bases, and 10 bases separated the two germline ends. Germline V CDR1 and CDR2: ENHRY, SYGVKD. The CDR3 contains 12 residues. The CDR3 region has the DNA TGTGCCATCAGTGCCCGAGGTTTGACCCAGTACTTC. Its protein product is CAISARGLTQYF.

The chain uses TRBV5-1 and TRBJ2-7; TRBD2 agrees at 8 bases. Trimming at V came to 1 base and at J to 5 bases, leaving 5 bases not matched to a gene. Germline V lookup: CDR1 SGHRS, CDR2 YFSETQ. There are 14 residues in the CDR3. The CDR3 nucleotides are TGCGCCAGCAGCTTGCCCAGCGGGAGCCACGAGCAGTACTTC. It yields the protein CASSLPSGSHEQYF.

The V gene is TRBV5-1, the J gene TRBJ2-2; no reliable D call. This CDR3 region has 16 residues. V dropped 1 base and J dropped 3 bases, with 13 bases sitting between them. Per the germline V gene, CDR1 is SGHRS and CDR2 is YFSETQ. The CDR3 region has the DNA TGCGCCAGCAGCTTGTGGGATCTTACGGACACCGGGGAGCTGTTTTTT. Its protein is CASSLWDLTDTGELFF.

This clonotype was seen once. The chain's CDR3 is CASWGGGPLGGTGELFF. In DNA, the CDR3 is TGTGCCAGCTGGGGGGGTGGTCCTCTCGGGGGCACCGGGGAGCTGTTTTTT. The chain joins TRBV2 to TRBJ2-2; 7 bases align to TRBD2. In germline, CDR1 is SNHLY, CDR2 FYNNEI. The CDR3 runs 17 residues. V gave up 8 bases and J gave up 4 bases; unmatched junction bases: 16.

This chain links TRBV29-1 with TRBJ1-6; perhaps TRBD1 as D (5 bases). The V and J ends lost 7 bases and 8 bases respectively, with 18 bases between them. CDR3 length: 14 amino acids. Germline values: CDR1 SQVTM, CDR2 ANQGSEA. CDR3 region: CSASTGTRDSPLHF. In DNA, the CDR3 is TGCAGCGCTTCCACCGGGACTAGGGATTCACCCCTCCACTTT.

This clonotype came up a few times. The rearrangement uses TRBV7-8 and TRBJ1-5; D is unclear. The germline gives CDR1 SGHVS, CDR2 FQNEAQ. There are 15 residues in the CDR3. The germline V and J ends were trimmed by 0 bases and 2 bases, with 8 bases remaining between them. The CDR3 coding sequence is TGTGCCAGCAGCTTAGCCCAGATCGGCAATCAGCCCCAGCATTTT. This codes for CASSLAQIGNQPQHF.

This clonotype was picked up a small number of times. This chain links TRBV11-1 with TRBJ2-3, with D unresolved. V lost 4 bases, J lost 6 bases, and 11 bases lay in between. Per the germline V gene, CDR1 is SGHAT and CDR2 is FQDESV (reference sequence). The CDR3 length is 13 residues. CDR3 region: CASSSNLADTQYF. CDR3 nucleotide sequence: TGTGCCAGCAGCTCAAACTTGGCCGATACGCAGTATTTT. The whole variable domain, filled in from reference TRBV11-1 and TRBJ2-3, reads EAEVAQSPRYKITEKSQAVAFWCDPISGHATLYWYRQILGQGPELLVQFQDESVVDDSQLPKDRFSAERLKGVDSTLKIQPAELGDSAMYLCASSSNLADTQYFGPGTRLTVL.

This clonotype was observed a few times. J is TRBJ2-1 and V is TRBV11-1, with a possible D match to TRBD1 (8 bases). This CDR3 is 18 amino acids long. Between the trimmed V and J ends, which lost 5 bases and 0 bases, there was a span of 20 bases. Germline CDR1 reads SGHAT; CDR2 reads FQDESV (reference sequence). DNA of the CDR3: TGTGCCAGCAGCCCCAGGGGGCTAGCGGTCCTCTCCTACAATGAGCAGTTCTTC. Its protein product is CASSPRGLAVLSYNEQFF.

The genes are TRBV16 and TRBJ2-7; D gene unclear. The CDR3 length is 12 residues. With 4 bases removed from V and 6 bases from J, the gap between germline ends came to 10 bases. The germline V gene encodes CDR1 KGHSY and CDR2 FQNENV. The CDR3 region has the DNA TGTGCCAGCAGCCGAGGAGTGGGCGAGCAGTACTTC. It translates to CASSRGVGEQYF.

V is TRBV12-3 or TRBV12-4 and J is TRBJ2-1; D may correspond to TRBD1 or TRBD2 (5 bases each). The CDR3 runs 15 residues. V gave up 0 bases and J gave up 2 bases, with 8 bases separating them. CDR3 protein: CASSLAGRAYNEQFF. The CDR3 DNA sequence: TGTGCCAGCAGTTTAGCGGGGCGGGCCTACAATGAGCAGTTCTTC.

The J gene is TRBJ2-1, the V gene TRBV5-1; 8 bases are shared with TRBD2. This CDR3 contains 16 residues. CDR1 is SGHRS, CDR2 YFSETQ, per germline. J lost 0 bases, V lost 1 base, and 3 bases had no gene match. The DNA for the CDR3 is TGCGCCAGCAGCTTGAACGGGAGGGCCTCCTACAATGAGCAGTTCTTC. Amino acid sequence: CASSLNGRASYNEQFF.

The rearrangement joins TRBV12-3 or TRBV12-4 to TRBJ1-4; D unclear. CDR3 size: 14 residues. V lost 2 bases and J lost 5, with 9 bases in between. DNA for the CDR3: TGTGCCAGCAGTTTAATACAGCCGAATGAAAAACTGTTTTTT. Its translation is CASSLIQPNEKLFF.

This clonotype was picked up a small number of times. The chain couples TRBV7-9 to TRBJ2-5; D is perhaps TRBD1 (5 bases). This CDR3 has 14 amino acids. The germline V and J ends were trimmed by 3 bases and 5 bases, with 13 bases remaining between them. Germline CDR1 reads SEHNR; CDR2 reads FQNEAQ (reference sequence). CDR3 protein: CASSFTGVGETQYF. The CDR3 DNA is TGTGCCAGCAGCTTCACAGGTGTCGGGGAGACCCAGTACTTC.

This chain joins TRBV11-1 and TRBJ2-7, with 13 nucleotides matching TRBD2. V shed 2 bases and J 0 bases; nucleotides not matched to a gene: 7. This CDR3 is built from 18 residues. Germline V gives CDR1 SGHAT, CDR2 FQDESV (reference sequence). This CDR3 reads CASSLSGLAGLSSYEQYF. The CDR3 DNA sequence: TGTGCCAGCAGCTTATCGGGACTAGCGGGACTCAGCTCCTACGAGCAGTACTTC.